This T cell receptor beta chain was found in a study of blood T cell repertoires in COVID-19. Study information: The United States, Italy and Spain were the sources of the acute and convalescent COVID-19 samples. Nucleic acid was either cDNA or gDNA, and it came from T cells, B-cell-depleted T cells, or PBMCs.

The CDR3 loop spans 11 amino acids. V lost 8 bases and J 3 bases, leaving 8 bases between the germline ends. From germline, CDR1 is SNHLY and CDR2 FYNNEI. Original data processing: Estimates of nucleated cell counts were drawn from the amplification of reference gene primers. Sequenced by immunoSEQ multiplex PCR; TCRdb stores in-frame clones only, minus some. V, J and clone size were drawn from that table, and D and trimming were deduced from the DNA. This table has 150,000 to 200,000 clones, around four fifths appearing once. Donors in Cohort 3 who had recovered were those with two negative PCRs, healthcare professional clearance, or resolution of their symptoms.

This chain joins TRBV2 and TRBJ2-7, with D tentatively TRBD2 (6 bases). This TCR was recovered from a woman aged 60-75 years who had recovered from COVID-19. The sample comprised PBMCs or T cells enriched from blood (not recorded which). For the CDR3, the DNA is TGTGCCAGCGGTAGCGGCTACGAGCAGTACTTC. Protein: CASGSGYEQYF.